This TCR beta chain was retrieved from a study of CD8 T cells in ankylosing spondylitis. Study conclusions and caveats: Fewer than ten highly homologous variants made up a TCR beta motif that seemed to typify ankylosing spondylitis blood.

On this clonotype itself: Its specificity is unknown.

V was clipped by 3 bases and J by 4 bases, with 9 bases between them. CDR1 is KGHDR and CDR2 is SFDVKD in the germline V gene. This CDR3 contains 14 residues. From the 5' RACE reads, TCRdb called clonotypes with MiXCR, one entry per CDR3 protein. The table has a few hundred thousand distinct CDR3 sequences, about an eighth seen once. The receptor was isolated from a male donor with ankylosing spondylitis. The chain carries TRBV24-1 and TRBJ2-1; no clear D. The specimen sequenced was blood, either unsorted or a sorted T cell fraction (not recorded which). The CDR3 DNA reads as TGTGCCACCAGTGATGAGACTCGTTACAATGAGCAGTTCTTC. It yields the protein CATSDETRYNEQFF.